The 8 T cell receptor beta chains below all came from one sample that was sequenced in a study of molecular identifiers for immune sequencing clone quantification. Each CDR3 protein is one row after TCRdb ran MiXCR on the PCR reads. This sample has 62,000 or so distinct CDR3 sequences; 15% to 20% occur once, and the top ten carry roughly 1.5%. Sequencing was carried out using naive CD8+ T cells from blood, with Jurkat cell RNA spiked in. Subset of the sample: FACS-sorted CD8+CD4-CCR7+CD45RA+ naive T cells. The origin of the receptors is a human donor in good health. Some libraries in this study had Jurkat cell RNA spiked in.

The chain uses TRBV25-1 and TRBJ2-1; D not certain. V gave up 3 bases and J gave up 0 bases, with 15 bases separating them. CDR3 length: 17 residues. Per the germline V gene, CDR1 is MGHDK and CDR2 is SYGVNS. The CDR3 nucleotides read TGTGCCAGCAGTGATTCTTTCACGCACAACTCCTACAATGAGCAGTTCTTC. Its translation: CASSDSFTHNSYNEQFF.

This clonotype was seen at least ten times. The rearrangement uses TRBV4-1 and TRBJ2-5, with TRBD1 as a possible D gene (6 bases). In germline, CDR1 is MGHRA, CDR2 YSYEKL. The V end was cut by 0 bases, the J end by 7 bases, with 15 bases between. The CDR3 is 15 amino acids. The CDR3 spells CASSQEGQGFGTQYF. In nucleotides, the CDR3 is TGCGCCAGCAGCCAAGAGGGGCAGGGGTTTGGGACCCAGTACTTC.

This clonotype was detected only a few times. This chain joins TRBV11-3 and TRBJ1-2; possible D gene TRBD1, 6 bases. V dropped 5 bases and J dropped 0 bases, with 10 bases sitting between them. The CDR3 has 14 residues. The V gene's germline CDR1 is SGHNT and CDR2 YENEEA. CDR3 bases: TGTGCCAGCAGCCCGCGGACAGCTAACTATGGCTACACCTTC. It is translated as CASSPRTANYGYTF.

This clonotype has a count of ten or more. V and J are TRBV3-1 and TRBJ2-7; no definite D call. The CDR3 length is 13 residues. Per germline, CDR1 LGHDT and CDR2 YNNKEL (reference sequence). V lost 0 bases to trimming and J lost 6 bases, with 9 bases between them. The CDR3 loop reads CASSQDLYPEQYF. CDR3 nucleotide sequence: TGTGCCAGCAGCCAAGATCTTTATCCCGAGCAGTACTTC.

This clonotype was found many times. The chain links TRBV6-1 to TRBJ2-1; 7 nucleotides align to TRBD1. Germline V gene data show CDR1 as MNHNS and CDR2 as SASEGT. The length of the CDR3 is 14 residues. V lost 6 bases to trimming and J lost 7 bases; unmatched junction nucleotides: 9. The CDR3 sequence is CASRDWTGTNEQFF. The CDR3 DNA follows: TGTGCCAGCAGGGATTGGACAGGCACAAATGAGCAGTTCTTC.

This clonotype appeared many times. This chain connects TRBV11-2 to TRBJ2-7; tentatively, D is TRBD2 (5 bases). V shed 5 bases and J shed 5 bases, with 10 bases lying between them. This CDR3 has 12 amino acids. Looked up from germline, CDR1 is SGHAT and CDR2 is FQNNGV. The CDR3 is CASSQTGNEQYF. CDR3 coding DNA: TGTGCCAGCAGCCAGACGGGGAACGAGCAGTACTTC.

With respect to this clonotype: A read error may account for a junction end that differs from germline. The CDR3 here is CASSSWVVKADAQYF. CDR3 nucleotides: TGTGCCAGTAGTTCATGGGTAGTAAAGGCAGATGCGCAGTATTTT. The chain couples TRBV19 to TRBJ2-3; D ambiguous. CDR3 length: 15 amino acids. The germline gives CDR1 LNHDA, CDR2 SQIVND (reference sequence).

This clonotype was counted once. The junction and the germline gene differ at one end; a read error may be behind it. V and J are TRBV28 and TRBJ2-3, with D uncertain. The CDR3 covers 14 residues. Germline V gene sequence: CDR1 MDHEN, CDR2 SYDVKM. The CDR3, as DNA: TGTGCCGGCAGTTTAGATAGTGCTCTAGATGCGCAGTATTTT. It is translated as CAGSLDSALDAQYF.